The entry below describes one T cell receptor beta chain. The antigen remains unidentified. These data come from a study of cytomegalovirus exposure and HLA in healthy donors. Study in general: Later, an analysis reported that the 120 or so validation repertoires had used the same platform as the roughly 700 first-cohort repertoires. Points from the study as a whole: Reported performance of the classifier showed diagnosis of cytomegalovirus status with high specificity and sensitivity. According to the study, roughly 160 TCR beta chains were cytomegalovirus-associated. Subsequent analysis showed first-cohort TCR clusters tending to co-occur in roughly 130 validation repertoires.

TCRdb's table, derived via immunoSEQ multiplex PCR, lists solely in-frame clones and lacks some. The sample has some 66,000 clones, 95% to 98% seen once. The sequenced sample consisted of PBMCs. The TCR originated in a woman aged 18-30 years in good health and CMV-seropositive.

CDR3 loop: CASSIPRTGGDYGYTF. Here the CDR3 DNA reads TGTGCCAGTAGTATACCCCGGACAGGGGGGGACTATGGCTACACCTTC. The chain joins TRBV19 to TRBJ1-2; 10 bases align to TRBD1. Germline V gene sequence: CDR1 LNHDA, CDR2 SQIVND (reference sequence). This CDR3 spans 16 amino acids. V shed 2 bases and J 3 bases; nucleotides not matched to a gene: 6. Complete variable domain (other parts from reference TRBV19 and TRBJ1-2): DGGITQSPKYLFRKEGQNVTLSCEQNLNHDAMYWYRQDPGQGLRLIYYSQIVNDFQKGDIAEGYSVSREKKESFPLTVTSAQKNPTAFYLCASSIPRTGGDYGYTFGSGTRLTVV.